This T cell receptor (beta chain) was identified in a study of neurological immune-mediated disorders. TCRdb redid the calling of the 5' RACE reads with MiXCR, one entry per CDR3 protein. The data hold about 120,000 distinct CDR3 sequences, with roughly 3.2% observed a single time. In its sample, this clonotype was seen many times. Its antigen is as yet unknown. Unsorted libraries came from 2 million PBMCs stored at -80 °C. Broader study findings: One related-CDR3 cluster, identified by phylogenetic grouping, held the repertoires of 18 of 34 multiple sclerosis patients and was a possible signature.

The sample comprised PBMCs. The source is a woman aged 25 to 39 with multiple sclerosis.

CDR3 region: CASRPPGQVPYGYTF. CDR3 DNA sequence: TGCGCCAGCAGACCTCCGGGACAGGTTCCCTATGGCTACACCTTC. The J gene is TRBJ1-2, the V gene TRBV5-1; 8 bases are shared with TRBD1. This CDR3 has 15 amino acids. V shed 5 bases, J shed 4 bases, and the junction held 10 bases outside the gene matches. The germline CDR1 and CDR2 sequences are SGHRS and YFSETQ.